The 8 T cell receptor beta chains presented below share a single source sample, sequenced in a study of T cells of healthy individuals. TCRdb itself ran the 5' RACE reads through MiXCR, one entry per CDR3 protein. The sample carries 90,000 to 100,000 distinct CDR3 sequences, around 17% recorded once. These receptors all stem from a human donor in good health.

About this clonotype: The junction departs from germline at one end; a sequencing error may be responsible. The chain uses TRBV28 and TRBJ2-1, with 8 nucleotides matching TRBD1. The germline CDR1 and CDR2 sequences are MDHEN and SYDVKM. The CDR3 sequence is 15 residues long. In DNA, the CDR3 is TGTGCCGGCAGTTTGGAGGACAGGGCCTACAATGAGCAGTTCTTC. Translation: CAGSLEDRAYNEQFF.

This chain uses TRBV6-1 with TRBJ1-1; D might be TRBD1 (6 bases). V lost 7 bases and J lost 11, with 23 bases in between. This CDR3 has 14 residues. Germline V gives CDR1 MNHNS, CDR2 SASEGT. CDR3 loop: CASNLQGQELGAFF. The CDR3 DNA reads TGTGCCAGCAACTTACAGGGTCAAGAGCTGGGGGCTTTCTTT.

A single count supports this clonotype. The chain has TRBV4-3 and TRBJ2-2; D is unresolved. The CDR3 spans 14 residues. Germline lookup yields CDR1 LGHNA and CDR2 YSLEER. V gave up 0 bases and J gave up 0 bases, with 2 bases separating them. As DNA, the CDR3 is TGCGCCAGCAGCCAAGACTCGAACACCGGGGAGCTGTTTTTT. As protein: CASSQDSNTGELFF.

The chain employs TRBV11-1 and TRBJ1-1, with D uncertain. The CDR3 consists of 13 residues. V was cut by 5 bases and J by 0 bases, with 7 bases left in between. Germline V gene sequence: CDR1 SGHAT, CDR2 FQDESV (reference sequence). The CDR3 protein is CASSLSLNTEAFF. The CDR3 bases are TGTGCCAGCAGCCTGAGTTTGAACACTGAAGCTTTCTTT.

The chain carries TRBV12-3 or TRBV12-4 and TRBJ2-1; the match to TRBD2 covers 7 bases. V trimming: 3 bases; J trimming: 10 bases; junction bases outside the gene matches: 6. CDR3 length: 13 amino acids. For the CDR3, the DNA is TGTGCCAGCAGTTTGAGGGCACTAGCGGAGCAGTTCTTC. Amino acid sequence: CASSLRALAEQFF.

This clonotype was detected many times. The chain carries TRBV29-1 and TRBJ2-7, with D possibly matching TRBD1 (5 bases). The CDR3 is made up of 11 amino acids. From germline, CDR1 is SQVTM and CDR2 ANQGSEA. With 5 bases removed from V and 3 bases from J, the gap between germline ends came to 8 bases. The CDR3 spells CSVQGDYEQYF. CDR3 nucleotides: TGCAGCGTTCAAGGGGACTACGAGCAGTACTTC.

The chain couples TRBV5-1 to TRBJ2-5; 8 positions agree with TRBD2. The CDR3 runs 16 residues. The V segment lost 0 bases and the J segment 2 bases; nucleotides outside the gene matches: 6. CDR1 and CDR2 (germline): SGHRS, YFSETQ. The CDR3 nucleotides read TGCGCCAGCAGCTTGGGAGTACTAGCGGCACAAGAGACCCAGTACTTC. This sequence encodes CASSLGVLAAQETQYF. Full variable domain (outside the CDR3, taken from reference TRBV5-1 and TRBJ2-5): KAGVTQTPRYLIKTRGQQVTLSCSPISGHRSVSWYQQTPGQGLQFLFEYFSETQRNKGNFPGRFSGRQFSNSRSEMNVSTLELGDSALYLCASSLGVLAAQETQYFGPGTRLLVL.

This clonotype was counted only a few times. V and J are TRBV7-2 and TRBJ1-5; D remains ambiguous. Per germline, CDR1 SGHTA and CDR2 FQGNSA. Trimming shortened V by 5 bases and J by 0 bases, and 2 bases separated the two germline ends. This CDR3 has 12 residues. DNA of the CDR3: TGTGCCAGCAGCCATAGCAATCAGCCCCAGCATTTT. Its protein is CASSHSNQPQHF.